Below, 9 T cell receptor beta chains from the same sample are listed, as sequenced in a study of human T cells and chemical hapten exposure. Indicated time point: patch test 3, about 24 weeks after DPC sensitization. The treatment is: therapeutic diphenylcyclopropenone sensitization with weekly scalp DPC. TCRdb fed the RACE reads into MiXCR, producing one record per CDR3 protein. The table has 55,000 to 80,000 distinct CDR3 sequences, 8% to 13% seen once; the top ten hold less than 2.5%. The sample in question was whole blood, obtained in connection with sensitization to the hapten diphenylcyclopropenone (DPC). These receptors were obtained from a woman in her twenties or thirties with alopecia areata. Some clones in this sample may be carry-over from other donors' samples.

In regard to this clonotype: The junction shows a germline mismatch at one end, possibly a read error. J is TRBJ2-6 and V is TRBV6-6, with 7 bases that match TRBD1. Germline lookup yields CDR1 MNHNY and CDR2 SVGAGI (reference sequence). The CDR3 spans 17 residues. The CDR3 here is CASSSGGHLSGTNVLTF. The CDR3 bases are TGTGCCAGCAGCTCAGGGGGACACCTCTCTGGGACCAACGTCCTGACTTTC.

This clonotype has only a few counts. The chain is built from TRBV7-9 and TRBJ1-4; D is uncertain. V was clipped by 1 base and J by 8 bases, with 5 bases between them. Germline lookup yields CDR1 SEHNR and CDR2 FQNEAQ (reference sequence). The CDR3 has 12 amino acids. The CDR3 region has the DNA TGTGCCAGCAGCTTAGAACGCGAAAAACTGTTTTTT. This encodes CASSLEREKLFF.

V is TRBV29-1 and J is TRBJ1-1; D call uncertain. The CDR3 runs to 11 residues. Germline values: CDR1 SQVTM, CDR2 ANQGSEA. Deletions cut 5 bases from V and 4 bases from J, with 8 bases between. The CDR3 loop is CSVFYRTEAFF. DNA for the CDR3: TGCAGCGTTTTTTATCGCACTGAAGCTTTCTTT.

The chain uses TRBV5-1 and TRBJ2-2, with TRBD2 matching over 10 bases. CDR1 and CDR2 from the germline V gene are SGHRS and YFSETQ. V lost 8 bases and J lost 7; bases outside the gene matches: 14. This CDR3 contains 16 residues. The CDR3 region has the DNA TGCGCCAGTAGGACCGGGACTAGCGTAAATGGCGGGGAGCTGTTTTTT. Protein sequence: CASRTGTSVNGGELFF.

This clonotype showed up many times. This chain links TRBV19 with TRBJ1-5, with 7 bases aligning to TRBD1. The CDR3 covers 13 residues. Germline CDR1 LNHDA, CDR2 SQIVND (reference sequence). With 1 base clipped from V and 7 bases from J, the junction kept 1 base outside the gene matches. DNA for the CDR3: TGTGCCAGTAGTATAGCAGGGGGACAGCCCCAGCATTTT. This sequence encodes CASSIAGGQPQHF.

This clonotype was seen repeatedly, ten times or more. V and J are TRBV15 and TRBJ1-1; D possibly corresponds to TRBD1 (6 bases). V lost 0 bases, J lost 6 bases, and 11 bases lay in between. The CDR3 is made up of 14 amino acids. Germline-derived CDR1 and CDR2 are LNHNV and YYDKDF (reference sequence). The CDR3 here is CATSRDRGLAEAFF. The CDR3 DNA sequence: TGTGCCACCAGCAGAGACAGGGGTTTGGCTGAAGCTTTCTTT. Full variable domain (missing parts from reference TRBV15 and TRBJ1-1): DAMVIQNPRYQVTQFGKPVTLSCSQTLNHNVMYWYQQKSSQAPKLLFHYYDKDFNNEADTPDNFQSRRPNTSFCFLDIRSPGLGDTAMYLCATSRDRGLAEAFFGQGTRLTVV.

A few counts support this clonotype. V is TRBV7-3 and J is TRBJ2-1; possibly TRBD1 for D (7 bases). Trimming cost V 3 bases and J 5 bases, with 14 bases left between them. Germline V gives CDR1 SGHTA, CDR2 FQGTGA. The CDR3 totals 15 residues. CDR3 protein: CASSLQGGLNNEQFF. CDR3 nucleotides: TGTGCCAGCAGCTTGCAGGGGGGCCTTAACAATGAGCAGTTCTTC.

This clonotype was seen more than once but under ten times. The chain employs TRBV7-8 and TRBJ2-2, with TRBD1 matching over 7 bases. Trimming removed 3 bases from V and 2 bases from J; junction bases left unmatched: 6. The CDR3 runs to 16 residues. Per the germline V gene, CDR1 is SGHVS and CDR2 is FQNEAQ. The CDR3 DNA reads as TGTGCCAGCAGCTTGCTGGGGACAGCTAACACCGGGGAGCTGTTTTTT. This encodes CASSLLGTANTGELFF.

This clonotype was seen a handful of times. The V call is TRBV5-1, the J call TRBJ1-1; 10 bases are a match to TRBD1. Germline V gene lookup returns CDR1 SGHRS and CDR2 YFSETQ. Trimming at V came to 3 bases and at J to 8 bases, leaving 4 bases not matched to a gene. The CDR3 runs 13 residues. CDR3: CASSSDRGREAFF. The CDR3 DNA sequence: TGCGCCAGCAGCTCAGACAGGGGGCGCGAAGCTTTCTTT.